The rows below give T cell receptor beta chains drawn from one sample of a study of cytomegalovirus exposure and HLA in healthy donors. Assay: immunoSEQ multiplex PCR; the TCRdb copy retains only in-frame clones and omits some. The sample has 200,000 to 250,000 clones, about 80% seen once. Sequenced: PBMCs. These receptors all come from a woman aged 55 to 70 in good health and CMV-seropositive. Both conserved end residues are part of each CDR3. The order of the fields is J gene, clone size, V gene, D gene, CDR3 DNA, CDR3 protein. The D gene is left open where the match is weak. Only some rows state a clone size, as once, few, many or a class for expanded clones.

J gene: TRBJ1-2
clone size: -
V gene: TRBV19
D gene: TRBD1
CDR3 DNA: TGTGCCAGAGGGACAGGGGTGAGGGGCTACACCTTC
CDR3 protein: CARGTGVRGYTF

J gene: TRBJ2-5
clone size: -
V gene: TRBV21-1
D gene: -
CDR3 DNA: TGTGCCAGCAGCATAGGAGCGGGGCGAGAGACCCAGTACTTC
CDR3 protein: CASSIGAGRETQYF

J gene: TRBJ1-5
clone size: -
V gene: TRBV10-3
D gene: -
CDR3 DNA: TGTACTTGGCGGAGAAGGACTCGAGGTCAGCCCCAGCATTTT
CDR3 protein: CTWRRRTRGQPQHF

J gene: TRBJ2-2
clone size: -
V gene: TRBV28
D gene: -
CDR3 DNA: TGTGCCAGCAGTCGGAACAGGGTCACCGGGGAGCTGTTTTTT
CDR3 protein: CASSRNRVTGELFF

J gene: TRBJ2-7
clone size: -
V gene: TRBV7-7
D gene: TRBD2
CDR3 DNA: TGTGCCAGCAGCCCCTCCGGGAGGCCACAATCCTACGAGCAGTACTTC
CDR3 protein: CASSPSGRPQSYEQYF

J gene: TRBJ2-7
clone size: -
V gene: TRBV18
D gene: TRBD2
CDR3 DNA: TGTGCCAGCTCACCAGTGTCGGGGGGCGAGCAGTACTTC
CDR3 protein: CASSPVSGGEQYF

J gene: TRBJ1-1
clone size: -
V gene: TRBV5-1
D gene: -
CDR3 DNA: TGCGCCAGCAGCTTGGCCCACGGGAACACTGAAGCTTTCTTT
CDR3 protein: CASSLAHGNTEAFF

J gene: TRBJ2-2
clone size: -
V gene: TRBV2
D gene: -
CDR3 DNA: TGTGCCAGCAGTGATCTCCCGGGAAACACCGGGGAGCTGTTTTTT
CDR3 protein: CASSDLPGNTGELFF

J gene: TRBJ2-1
clone size: -
V gene: TRBV5-5
D gene: -
CDR3 DNA: TGTGCCAGCAGGACGACAGGACACTCCTACAATGAGCAGTTCTTC
CDR3 protein: CASRTTGHSYNEQFF

J gene: TRBJ2-4
clone size: -
V gene: TRBV23-1
D gene: TRBD2
CDR3 DNA: TGCGCCAGCAGTCAAGGGGGGGTAGCCAAAAACATTCAGTACTTC
CDR3 protein: CASSQGGVAKNIQYF

J gene: TRBJ2-5
clone size: -
V gene: TRBV25-1
D gene: -
CDR3 DNA: TGTGCCAGCAGTGAATCTGGAGGGATGAAGACCCAGTACTTC
CDR3 protein: CASSESGGMKTQYF

J gene: TRBJ2-3
clone size: -
V gene: TRBV5-4
D gene: -
CDR3 DNA: TGTGCCAGCAGCCTCCAAGGGGCAGATACGCAGTATTTT
CDR3 protein: CASSLQGADTQYF

J gene: TRBJ1-2
clone size: -
V gene: TRBV15
D gene: -
CDR3 DNA: TGTGCCACCAGCAGAGATGGGGCAGGATCTAACTATGGCTACACCTTC
CDR3 protein: CATSRDGAGSNYGYTF

J gene: TRBJ2-5
clone size: -
V gene: TRBV9
D gene: TRBD2
CDR3 DNA: TGTGCCAGCAGCGCCGGGGGGATGGAAGAGACCCAGTACTTC
CDR3 protein: CASSAGGMEETQYF

J gene: TRBJ2-7
clone size: -
V gene: TRBV27
D gene: -
CDR3 DNA: TGTGCCAGCAGTACCCTATCCCGGGTCTACGAGCAGTACTTC
CDR3 protein: CASSTLSRVYEQYF

J gene: TRBJ1-4
clone size: -
V gene: TRBV11-3
D gene: -
CDR3 DNA: TGTGCCAGCAGCTTAGTAGGTCGGGAGCTCAATTTTGAAAAACTGTTTTTT
CDR3 protein: CASSLVGRELNFEKLFF

J gene: TRBJ2-1
clone size: -
V gene: TRBV5-1
D gene: -
CDR3 DNA: TGCGCCAGCAGTTCCTCCAGTGCCTCCTACAATGAGCAGTTCTTC
CDR3 protein: CASSSSSASYNEQFF

J gene: TRBJ1-5
clone size: -
V gene: TRBV5-1
D gene: -
CDR3 DNA: TGCGCCAGCAGCTTGGAACCGGCGCCCCCGGGGCAGCCCCAGCATTTT
CDR3 protein: CASSLEPAPPGQPQHF

J gene: TRBJ1-5
clone size: -
V gene: TRBV19
D gene: TRBD1
CDR3 DNA: TGTGCCAGTAGTATGGGTGCAGGGGGCTTTCAGCCCCAGCATTTT
CDR3 protein: CASSMGAGGFQPQHF

J gene: TRBJ2-7
clone size: -
V gene: TRBV7-2
D gene: -
CDR3 DNA: TGTGCCAGCAGCACATCTGTCGGGTACGAGCAGTACTTC
CDR3 protein: CASSTSVGYEQYF

J gene: TRBJ1-3
clone size: -
V gene: TRBV5-1
D gene: -
CDR3 DNA: TGCGCCAGCAGCACGTCGGGGTTAGGAAACACCATATATTTT
CDR3 protein: CASSTSGLGNTIYF

J gene: TRBJ2-7
clone size: -
V gene: TRBV15
D gene: -
CDR3 DNA: TGTGCCACCAGCAGAGATCAGCCAGGGGATGGTAGATTCTACGAGCAGTACTTC
CDR3 protein: CATSRDQPGDGRFYEQYF

J gene: TRBJ2-5
clone size: -
V gene: TRBV4-1
D gene: TRBD1
CDR3 DNA: TGCGCCAGCAGCCAACCCGCAGGGGGTCCTCAAGAGACCCAGTACTTC
CDR3 protein: CASSQPAGGPQETQYF

J gene: TRBJ1-6
clone size: -
V gene: TRBV19
D gene: -
CDR3 DNA: TGTGCCAGTAGTATGGGACAAACCATAGGGTCACCCTTCCACTTT
CDR3 protein: CASSMGQTIGSPFHF

J gene: TRBJ2-1
clone size: -
V gene: TRBV9
D gene: TRBD2
CDR3 DNA: TGTGCCAGCAGCTCGAGGGGGGTAGCGGGAAGCAATGAGCAGTTCTTC
CDR3 protein: CASSSRGVAGSNEQFF

J gene: TRBJ2-1
clone size: -
V gene: TRBV11-2
D gene: -
CDR3 DNA: TGTGCCAGCAGCCGGGTCAGCATGTACAATGAGCAGTTCTTC
CDR3 protein: CASSRVSMYNEQFF

J gene: TRBJ2-1
clone size: -
V gene: TRBV5-5
D gene: -
CDR3 DNA: TGTGCCAGCAGCTTGGGGGCAGGAGGGCGCAATGAGCAGTTCTTC
CDR3 protein: CASSLGAGGRNEQFF

J gene: TRBJ2-7
clone size: -
V gene: TRBV19
D gene: -
CDR3 DNA: TGTGCCAGTAGCCGTAGCGGACTATACGAGCAGTACTTC
CDR3 protein: CASSRSGLYEQYF

J gene: TRBJ1-5
clone size: -
V gene: TRBV29-1
D gene: -
CDR3 DNA: TGCAGCGTTGAACAGGGGAGGGATCAGCCCCAGCATTTT
CDR3 protein: CSVEQGRDQPQHF

J gene: TRBJ2-3
clone size: -
V gene: TRBV10-2
D gene: -
CDR3 DNA: TGCGCCAGCGCCTGGGCTAGCAGCACAGATACGCAGTATTTT
CDR3 protein: CASAWASSTDTQYF

J gene: TRBJ2-7
clone size: -
V gene: TRBV6-5
D gene: TRBD2
CDR3 DNA: TGTGCCAGCAGTTACTATTCCGGGGCGGGAGGGAGTGAGCAGTACTTC
CDR3 protein: CASSYYSGAGGSEQYF

J gene: TRBJ2-7
clone size: -
V gene: TRBV18
D gene: -
CDR3 DNA: TGTGCCAGCTCACCTCCCACAATCTCCTACGAGCAGTACTTC
CDR3 protein: CASSPPTISYEQYF

J gene: TRBJ1-6
clone size: -
V gene: TRBV6-5
D gene: -
CDR3 DNA: TGTGCCAGCAGTTTTGACATGAGCTCCTATAATTCACCCCTCCACTTT
CDR3 protein: CASSFDMSSYNSPLHF

J gene: TRBJ2-7
clone size: -
V gene: TRBV11-2
D gene: TRBD2
CDR3 DNA: TGTGCCAGCAGGGCTAGCGGGTACTACGAGCAGTACTTC
CDR3 protein: CASRASGYYEQYF

J gene: TRBJ1-3
clone size: few
V gene: TRBV5-4
D gene: -
CDR3 DNA: TGTGCCAGCAGCTTACAGGGTAAACCTGGAAACACCATATATTTT
CDR3 protein: CASSLQGKPGNTIYF

J gene: TRBJ1-1
clone size: -
V gene: TRBV4-2
D gene: -
CDR3 DNA: TGTGCCAGCAGCGAAGCAGGGGACACTGAAGCTTTCTTT
CDR3 protein: CASSEAGDTEAFF

J gene: TRBJ2-1
clone size: -
V gene: TRBV7-6
D gene: -
CDR3 DNA: TGTGCCAGCAGTTACGGGAATCCGAACAATGAGCAGTTCTTC
CDR3 protein: CASSYGNPNNEQFF

J gene: TRBJ2-1
clone size: -
V gene: TRBV4-1
D gene: -
CDR3 DNA: TGCGCCAGCAGCCTTTTAGGAGCCCGAGAATACCCCTACAATGAGCAGTTCTTC
CDR3 protein: CASSLLGAREYPYNEQFF

J gene: TRBJ2-7
clone size: -
V gene: TRBV5-1
D gene: -
CDR3 DNA: TGCGCCAGCAGCTTGTCAGTTGGAGGGGCAACCTACGAGCAGTACTTC
CDR3 protein: CASSLSVGGATYEQYF

J gene: TRBJ2-5
clone size: -
V gene: TRBV27
D gene: -
CDR3 DNA: TGTGCCAGCAGTTTATCGACTCAGGGTACCCAGTACTTC
CDR3 protein: CASSLSTQGTQYF

J gene: TRBJ2-7
clone size: -
V gene: TRBV4-1
D gene: -
CDR3 DNA: TGCGCCAGCAGCCAAGGCCTCACGGGGAGCTCCTACGAGCAGTACTTC
CDR3 protein: CASSQGLTGSSYEQYF